Below, 9 T cell receptor beta chains from the same sample are listed, as sequenced in a study of beta chain features in type 1 diabetes. As every portion of the isolated RNA was reverse transcribed, the sequencing read expressed TCRB transcripts. The repertoire was sequenced with immunoSEQ multiplex PCR; TCRdb's copy has only in-frame clones and lacks some. Of around 240,000 clones detected, about 71% appear once; the ten largest clones hold approximately 0.053%. Specimen: naive CD4+ T cells from blood. Every receptor here comes from a man aged 25-40 years in good health.

The chain has TRBV2 and TRBJ2-7; D might be TRBD2 (6 bases). With 0 bases removed from V and 3 bases from J, the gap between germline ends came to 15 bases. Germline-derived CDR1 and CDR2 are SNHLY and FYNNEI. The CDR3 is made up of 16 amino acids. The CDR3 region is CASSEASAGIGYEQYF. The CDR3 coding sequence is TGTGCCAGCAGTGAAGCCTCCGCGGGGATCGGCTACGAGCAGTACTTC.

The CDR3 region has the DNA TGTGCCAGCCGGGCCCCTTCCGAGACCCAGTACTTC. As protein: CASRAPSETQYF. The V and J genes are TRBV2 and TRBJ2-5; D ambiguous. The CDR3 has 12 amino acids. The V end was cut by 8 bases, the J end by 5 bases, with 12 bases between. CDR1 is SNHLY and CDR2 is FYNNEI in the germline V gene.

This chain uses TRBV30 with TRBJ1-5, with D perhaps TRBD1 (5 bases). The CDR3 has 14 amino acids. Trimming pared 0 bases from V and 5 bases from J, leaving 11 bases between. In germline, CDR1 is GTSNPN, CDR2 SVGIG (reference sequence). Written as DNA, the CDR3 is TGTGCCTGGAGTGTACAAGGGACCGATCAGCCCCAGCATTTT. Translating it yields CAWSVQGTDQPQHF.

The chain has TRBV9 and TRBJ2-1; D not certain. Germline V gene data show CDR1 as SGDLS and CDR2 as YYNGEE. The length of the CDR3 is 14 residues. The germline V and J ends were trimmed by 3 bases and 7 bases, with 14 bases remaining between them. CDR3 sequence reads: CASSASPPWNEQFF. The CDR3 nucleotides are TGTGCCAGCAGCGCGAGCCCTCCGTGGAATGAGCAGTTCTTC.

This clone was counted once. Other DNA variants within this sample encode the same CDR3. The V call is TRBV30, the J call TRBJ2-1; D gene unclear. The CDR3 runs 13 residues. The germline V gene has CDR1 GTSNPN and CDR2 SVGIG (reference sequence). The germline V and J ends were trimmed by 3 bases and 0 bases, with 6 bases remaining between them. The CDR3 reads CAWSPSSYNEQFF. The CDR3 nucleotides are TGTGCCTGGAGCCCTAGCTCCTACAATGAGCAGTTCTTC.

The chain links TRBV23-1 to TRBJ2-3; 14 bases align to TRBD2. TRBV23-1 is reported as an ORF; its role is uncertain. The trim removed 0 bases at V and 0 bases at J, leaving 8 bases unmatched. CDR3 size: 20 residues. CDR3 coding DNA: TGCGCCAGCAGTCAATCGGAGGGGACTAGCGGGAGATCAAGCACAGATACGCAGTATTTT. Amino acid sequence: CASSQSEGTSGRSSTDTQYF.

The gene calls are TRBV30 and TRBJ1-6; D is ambiguous. The CDR3 is 12 amino acids. Germline CDR1 is GTSNPN and CDR2 is SVGIG (reference sequence). V was clipped by 1 base and J by 7 bases, with 5 bases between them. CDR3 nucleotide sequence: TGTGCCTGGAGTGATGGGAATTCACCCCTCCACTTT. Translated: CAWSDGNSPLHF.

The chain carries TRBV28 and TRBJ2-7; TRBD1 agrees at 8 bases. From germline, CDR1 is MDHEN and CDR2 SYDVKM. V trimming: 6 bases; J trimming: 0 bases; junction bases outside the gene matches: 19. This CDR3 comprises 19 residues. The CDR3 sequence is CASSQPSAPGDRSSYEQYF. The DNA for the CDR3 is TGTGCCAGCAGCCAACCGTCCGCACCGGGGGACAGGAGCTCCTACGAGCAGTACTTC.

This clone was observed once. V and J are TRBV7-9 and TRBJ2-1; 11 bases fit TRBD2. The CDR3 runs to 16 residues. J lost 2 bases, V lost 5 bases, and 5 bases had no gene match. Germline CDR1 SEHNR, CDR2 FQNEAQ (reference sequence). The CDR3 sequence is CASSTQLAGAYNEQFF. The CDR3, as DNA: TGTGCCAGCAGCACTCAACTAGCGGGGGCCTACAATGAGCAGTTCTTC.